This entry features one T cell receptor beta chain sequence. This entry is derived from a study of blood T cell repertoires in COVID-19. Study in general: Sites across the United States, Italy and Spain contributed samples from acute and convalescent COVID-19. The cDNA or gDNA used as material had been derived from T cells, B-cell-depleted T cells, or PBMCs.

The CDR3 sequence is 13 residues long. Germline CDR1 LNHNV, CDR2 YYDKDF (reference sequence). V lost 4 bases and J 5 bases, leaving 8 bases between the germline ends. The authors' processing: The assay estimated nucleated cells by amplifying reference gene primers. Repertoires were generated with immunoSEQ multiplex PCR, while TCRdb's copy carries only in-frame clones and drops some. The V and J calls and clone size come from that table; D and trimming were worked out from the DNA. This sample yields around 200,000 clones, of which around nine tenths are seen a single time; roughly 0.69% belongs to the top ten.

The chain is built from TRBV15 and TRBJ1-4, with D unresolved. This receptor was taken from a man aged 35 to 55 with acute or convalescent COVID-19. The sample consisted of peripheral blood. The CDR3 sequence is CATSILRNEKLFF. CDR3 DNA: TGTGCCACCAGCATACTACGGAATGAAAAACTGTTTTTT.